The 15 T cell receptor beta chains listed next were all sequenced from one sample in a study of cytomegalovirus exposure and HLA in healthy donors. 60 Vbeta and 13 Jbeta primers were used in PCR. Data came from immunoSEQ multiplex PCR; TCRdb stores just in-frame clones and leaves some out. In the table there are roughly 200,000 clones, 70% to 80% of which are singletons. What was sequenced was PBMCs. The source of these receptors is a woman between 40 and 55 years old in good health and CMV-seronegative.

The V gene is TRBV2, the J gene TRBJ2-5; 12 bases map to TRBD1. CDR1 SNHLY and CDR2 FYNNEI come from the germline V gene. This CDR3 is 14 amino acids long. The V segment lost 5 bases and the J segment 4 bases; nucleotides outside the gene matches: 2. CDR3 sequence (DNA): TGTGCCAGCAGTCGGGACAGGGGGCGAGAGACCCAGTACTTC. This codes for CASSRDRGRETQYF.

The chain combines TRBV6-1 with TRBJ1-1, with 9 bases identical to TRBD1. V shed 5 bases and J 1 base; nucleotides not matched to a gene: 5. CDR1 MNHNS and CDR2 SASEGT come from the germline V gene. CDR3 length equals 15 residues. CDR3 in DNA: TGTGCCAGCAGTTTATCACAGGGGGCGAACACTGAAGCTTTCTTT. It translates to CASSLSQGANTEAFF.

The chain uses TRBV28 and TRBJ1-4; 7 positions agree with TRBD1. This CDR3 is 13 amino acids long. V was pared by 8 bases and J by 8 bases, with 8 bases of the junction left unmatched. Germline V gene sequence: CDR1 MDHEN, CDR2 SYDVKM. CDR3 bases: TGTGCCAGCCTACTCACAGGGGTGGAAAAACTGTTTTTT. It encodes CASLLTGVEKLFF.

The chain links TRBV2 to TRBJ2-3, with 9 positions matching TRBD1. This CDR3 spans 15 amino acids. Germline V gene sequence: CDR1 SNHLY, CDR2 FYNNEI. V trimming: 7 bases; J trimming: 2 bases; junction bases outside the gene matches: 7. The CDR3 DNA follows: TGTGCCAGCAAAAGCGGGACAGGGTTCACAGATACGCAGTATTTT. Its protein product is CASKSGTGFTDTQYF.

This chain uses TRBV27 with TRBJ1-5; 12 bases align to TRBD1. Unmatched junction bases numbered 12, after V lost 5 bases and J lost 4 bases. This CDR3 has 18 amino acids. Germline-derived CDR1 and CDR2 are MNHEY and SMNVEV (reference sequence). The CDR3 is CASSARTRDRGLNQPQHF. The CDR3 DNA sequence: TGTGCCAGCAGTGCCCGTACCCGGGACAGGGGGCTTAATCAGCCCCAGCATTTT.

The rearrangement joins TRBV28 to TRBJ2-1; D is perhaps TRBD1 (6 bases). The CDR3 loop spans 16 amino acids. V dropped 1 base and J dropped 1 base, with 11 bases sitting between them. Germline-derived CDR1 and CDR2 are MDHEN and SYDVKM. Written as DNA, the CDR3 is TGTGCCAGCAGTTTATACGAGGGGGTGTCCTACAATGAGCAGTTCTTC. Translation: CASSLYEGVSYNEQFF.

The V and J genes are TRBV7-9 and TRBJ2-7, with TRBD1 identical over 7 bases. There are 14 residues in the CDR3. Looked up from germline, CDR1 is SEHNR and CDR2 is FQNEAQ (reference sequence). Trimming removed 1 base from V and 5 bases from J; junction bases left unmatched: 5. The CDR3 bases are TGTGCCAGCAGCTTAGAAACAGGGGTCCACGAGCAGTACTTC. It encodes CASSLETGVHEQYF. Combining the CDR3 with reference TRBV7-9 and TRBJ2-7 gives the whole variable domain DTGVSQNPRHKITKRGQNVTFRCDPISEHNRLYWYRQTLGQGPEFLTYFQNEAQLEKSRLLSDRFSAERPKGSFSTLEIQRTEQGDSAMYLCASSLETGVHEQYFGPGTRLTVT.

The V and J genes are TRBV5-4 and TRBJ2-5; the match to TRBD1 covers 12 bases. The CDR3 runs to 16 residues. The germline V gene encodes CDR1 SGHNT and CDR2 YYREEE (reference sequence). V was pared by 0 bases and J by 5 bases, with 5 bases of the junction left unmatched. This CDR3 is CASSLGGQGAEETQYF. The CDR3 coding sequence is TGTGCCAGCAGCTTGGGGGGACAGGGGGCTGAGGAGACCCAGTACTTC.

This CDR3 reads CASSYMAYEQYF. For the CDR3, the DNA is TGTGCCAGCAGTTACATGGCATACGAGCAGTACTTC. The rearrangement uses TRBV6-6 and TRBJ2-7; D ambiguous. In germline, CDR1 is MNHNY, CDR2 SVGAGI (reference sequence). Trimming removed 2 bases at V and 4 bases at J, with 6 bases between. This CDR3 is built from 12 residues.

The chain has TRBV27 and TRBJ2-1; D might be TRBD1 (6 bases). The germline gives CDR1 MNHEY, CDR2 SMNVEV (reference sequence). This CDR3 comprises 16 residues. V was pared by 0 bases and J by 0 bases, with 9 bases between. CDR3 nucleotides: TGTGCCAGCAGTTTATCCTTACAGGGCTCCTACAATGAGCAGTTCTTC. This sequence encodes CASSLSLQGSYNEQFF.

V gene TRBV5-6 combines with J gene TRBJ1-6; the match to TRBD1 covers 11 bases. The germline gives CDR1 SGHDT, CDR2 YYEEEE. The CDR3 consists of 15 residues. The ends lost 4 bases at V and 9 bases at J; junction bases unmatched: 6. CDR3 amino acids: CASSIRDRGISPLHF. The CDR3, as DNA: TGTGCCAGCAGCATACGGGACAGGGGGATTTCACCCCTCCACTTT. The complete variable domain, with remaining parts taken from reference TRBV5-6 and TRBJ1-6, reads DAGVTQSPTHLIKTRGQQVTLRCSPKSGHDTVSWYQQALGQGPQFIFQYYEEEERQRGNFPDRFSGHQFPNYSSELNVNALLLGDSALYLCASSIRDRGISPLHFGNGTRLTVT.

This chain links TRBV29-1 with TRBJ2-1, with TRBD1 matching 8 bases. With V trimmed by 4 bases and J by 8 bases, 4 bases remained unmatched. The CDR3 is 12 residues long. Germline values: CDR1 SQVTM, CDR2 ANQGSEA. CDR3 amino acids: CSVVQGAHEQFF. CDR3 sequence (DNA): TGCAGCGTTGTCCAGGGGGCACATGAGCAGTTCTTC.

The chain couples TRBV10-3 to TRBJ2-7; D might be TRBD2 (6 bases). With 2 bases removed from V and 6 bases from J, the gap between germline ends came to 8 bases. The CDR3 runs 12 residues. Germline V lookup: CDR1 ENHRY, CDR2 SYGVKD. CDR3 in DNA: TGTGCCATCAGTGAGGGACTACTCGAGCAGTACTTC. Translation: CAISEGLLEQYF.

This clone has just a few counts. The chain is built from TRBV5-6 and TRBJ2-3, with TRBD1 as a possible D gene (7 bases). V shed 4 bases and J shed 9 bases, with 15 bases lying between them. Per the germline V gene, CDR1 is SGHDT and CDR2 is YYEEEE. The length of the CDR3 is 13 residues. The DNA of the CDR3 is TGTGCCAGCAGCCTGGAGGGGGCCCGAACGCAGTATTTT. Amino acid sequence: CASSLEGARTQYF.

This clone appeared a single time. CDR3 sequence reads: CATNPTGGVIHGYTF. The CDR3 DNA reads TGTGCCACCAACCCCACAGGGGGCGTAATTCATGGCTACACCTTC. The V gene is TRBV15, the J gene TRBJ1-2, with 9 bases that match TRBD1. The germline gives CDR1 LNHNV, CDR2 YYDKDF (reference sequence). Trimming removed 7 bases from V and 6 bases from J; junction bases left unmatched: 12. CDR3 length: 15 residues. The full variable domain, in which reference TRBV15 and TRBJ1-2 provide the parts outside the CDR3, is DAMVIQNPRYQVTQFGKPVTLSCSQTLNHNVMYWYQQKSSQAPKLLFHYYDKDFNNEADTPDNFQSRRPNTSFCFLDIRSPGLGDTAMYLCATNPTGGVIHGYTFGSGTRLTVV.